A selection of T cell receptor beta chains follows, all from one sample in a study of CD8 T cells in Susac syndrome. MiXCR, applied by TCRdb to the immunoSEQ multiplex PCR reads, yields one record per CDR3 protein. This table has some 200,000 distinct CDR3 sequences, about 91% appearing once. Specimen: CD4+ T cells from PBMCs. Source of these receptors: a human donor with Susac syndrome. The CDR3 runs from the conserved cysteine through the conserved F or W. Each record gives: J gene, clone size, D gene, V gene, CDR3 DNA, CDR3 protein. The D gene is left open where the match is weak. Size is stated for part of the rows, as once, few or many counts, or as a class when the clone is expanded.

J: TRBJ2-7; size: NA; D: TRBD2; V: TRBV6-1; DNA: TGTGCCAGCACTCTTAGCGGGACATCCCCCCACGAGCAGTACTTC; CDR3: CASTLSGTSPHEQYF
J: TRBJ2-7; size: NA; D: NA; V: TRBV5-1; DNA: TGCGCCAGCAGCTTGGTGGGTGCCTCCTACGAGCAGTACTTC; CDR3: CASSLVGASYEQYF
J: TRBJ2-7; size: once; D: NA; V: TRBV18; DNA: TGTGCCAGCTCACCACGGGATGATCTCTACGAGCAGTACTTC; CDR3: CASSPRDDLYEQYF
J: TRBJ1-1; size: NA; D: NA; V: TRBV5-1; DNA: TGCGCCAGCAGCTTGGAGGGACGGGGAACTGAAGCTTTCTTT; CDR3: CASSLEGRGTEAFF
J: TRBJ2-2; size: NA; D: NA; V: TRBV29-1; DNA: TGCAGCGTCGACGAGAACGGCACCGGGGAGCTGTTTTTT; CDR3: CSVDENGTGELFF
J: TRBJ2-1; size: NA; D: NA; V: TRBV28; DNA: TGTGCCAGCAGTCAACGGGAGTATAGCAATGAGCAGTTCTTC; CDR3: CASSQREYSNEQFF
J: TRBJ2-5; size: once; D: TRBD2; V: TRBV28; DNA: TGTGCCAGCAGCCAGGGGGGCGGGAGGGCCCGAGAGACCCAGTACTTC; CDR3: CASSQGGGRARETQYF
J: TRBJ1-2; size: NA; D: TRBD1; V: TRBV5-1; DNA: TGCGCCAGCAGCCTGGAGGACAGGGGTGGCTATGGCTACACCTTC; CDR3: CASSLEDRGGYGYTF
J: TRBJ2-5; size: NA; D: NA; V: TRBV28; DNA: TGTGCCAGCAGTTTATATGCGGGTGCAGAGACCCAGTACTTC; CDR3: CASSLYAGAETQYF
J: TRBJ1-2; size: NA; D: NA; V: TRBV27; DNA: TGTGCCAGCAGTTTCTGGGGGGCAGGCTATGGCTACACCTTC; CDR3: CASSFWGAGYGYTF
J: TRBJ2-2; size: NA; D: NA; V: TRBV3-1; DNA: TGTGCCAGCAGCCCGCCCTTCTTGAACACCGGGGAGCTGTTTTTT; CDR3: CASSPPFLNTGELFF
J: TRBJ2-1; size: NA; D: NA; V: TRBV28; DNA: TGTGCCAGCACCCCAGTAGTGGGCCTGGGCTCCTACAATGAGCAGTTCTTC; CDR3: CASTPVVGLGSYNEQFF
J: TRBJ2-3; size: NA; D: TRBD2; V: TRBV4-1; DNA: TGCGCCAGCAGCCAAGAAATCACGGGAGGAGGGTCAGATACGCAGTATTTT; CDR3: CASSQEITGGGSDTQYF
J: TRBJ2-5; size: NA; D: TRBD1; V: TRBV5-1; DNA: TGCGCCAGCAGCTTGGCGGCAGGGGGAAATTTCCAAGAGACCCAGTACTTC; CDR3: CASSLAAGGNFQETQYF
J: TRBJ1-4; size: NA; D: NA; V: TRBV30; DNA: TGTGCCTGGAGTCCTCCCCCCGGGAGTGAAAAACTGTTTTTT; CDR3: CAWSPPPGSEKLFF
J: TRBJ2-7; size: NA; D: TRBD2; V: TRBV20-1; DNA: TGCAGTGCTGGATATCCGGGACTAGCGAACGAGCAGTACTTC; CDR3: CSAGYPGLANEQYF
J: TRBJ2-2; size: NA; D: NA; V: TRBV2; DNA: TGTGCCAGCAGCCTGACCGGGCCATCGAACACCGGGGAGCTGTTTTTT; CDR3: CASSLTGPSNTGELFF
J: TRBJ1-1; size: NA; D: NA; V: TRBV5-1; DNA: TGCGCCAGCAGCTTGGCAGTACTGAACACTGAAGCTTTCTTT; CDR3: CASSLAVLNTEAFF
J: TRBJ1-1; size: NA; D: TRBD1; V: TRBV6-5; DNA: TGTGCCAGCATAGAACAGGGGGCCACTGAAGCTTTCTTT; CDR3: CASIEQGATEAFF
J: TRBJ2-3; size: NA; D: NA; V: TRBV24-1; DNA: TGTGCCACCAGTAAAGTAGCGACAGATACGCAGTATTTT; CDR3: CATSKVATDTQYF
J: TRBJ2-5; size: once; D: TRBD1; V: TRBV5-1; DNA: TGCGCCAGCAGATCTGGGACAGGGCCGGAGACCCAGTACTTC; CDR3: CASRSGTGPETQYF
J: TRBJ1-1; size: NA; D: NA; V: TRBV6-1; DNA: TGTGCCAGCAACAGGAACACTGAAGCTTTCTTT; CDR3: CASNRNTEAFF
J: TRBJ2-7; size: once; D: NA; V: TRBV7-9; DNA: TGTGCCCCGCCCGACGAGCAGTACTTC; CDR3: CAPPDEQYF
J: TRBJ2-4; size: NA; D: NA; V: TRBV4-1; DNA: TGCGCCAGCAGCCATCTTGCCGGGACAACAGCCAAAAACATTCAGTACTTC; CDR3: CASSHLAGTTAKNIQYF
J: TRBJ2-7; size: NA; D: NA; V: TRBV25-1; DNA: TGTGCCAGCATGGGGTTTTCCAGCTCCTACGAGCAGTACTTC; CDR3: CASMGFSSSYEQYF
J: TRBJ2-7; size: NA; D: TRBD2; V: TRBV20-1; DNA: TGCAGTGCCACCGGGACTAGCGGCTACGAGCAGTACTTC; CDR3: CSATGTSGYEQYF
J: TRBJ2-5; size: once; D: NA; V: TRBV7-9; DNA: TGTGCCAGCAACCCGCAAGAGACCCAGTACTTC; CDR3: CASNPQETQYF
J: TRBJ1-2; size: NA; D: TRBD1; V: TRBV5-1; DNA: TGCGCCAGCAGCCTCGGACAGGGAAGTGGGACAATTGGTTGCACCTTC; CDR3: CASSLGQGSGTIGCTF
J: TRBJ2-2; size: NA; D: NA; V: TRBV19; DNA: TGTGCCAGTAGTACCCAAGGACAGTTCGCGAACACCGGGGAGCTGTTTTTT; CDR3: CASSTQGQFANTGELFF
J: TRBJ1-1; size: few; D: TRBD1; V: TRBV3-1; DNA: TGTGCCAGCAGTAGGGACAGGGTGAACACTGAAGCTTTCTTT; CDR3: CASSRDRVNTEAFF
J: TRBJ1-3; size: once; D: NA; V: TRBV3-1; DNA: TGTGCCAGCAGCGAGACTCCTGGCTCTGGAAACACCATATATTTT; CDR3: CASSETPGSGNTIYF
J: TRBJ2-7; size: once; D: NA; V: TRBV3-1; DNA: TGTGCCAGCAGCCTTGGACCCGCCCGAGGGCAGTACTTC; CDR3: CASSLGPARGQYF
J: TRBJ1-5; size: once; D: NA; V: TRBV6-6; DNA: TGTGCCAGCACCCCGGGAGGGAACAATCAGCCCCAGCATTTT; CDR3: CASTPGGNNQPQHF
J: TRBJ1-1; size: NA; D: NA; V: TRBV19; DNA: TGTGCCAGTAGTAGGCCGCAGGCCATGAACACTGAAGCTTTCTTT; CDR3: CASSRPQAMNTEAFF
J: TRBJ2-1; size: once; D: NA; V: TRBV12-3/TRBV12-4; DNA: TGTGCCAGCAGCCTGCTACCTCCACTGACTAGCTCCTACAATGAGCAGTTCTTC; CDR3: CASSLLPPLTSSYNEQFF
J: TRBJ1-2; size: NA; D: TRBD1; V: TRBV19; DNA: TGTGCCAGTAGTACCTCGGGACAGGGATGGGGCTACACCTTC; CDR3: CASSTSGQGWGYTF
J: TRBJ2-2; size: NA; D: NA; V: TRBV7-2; DNA: TGTGCCAGCAGCTTAGTCTACCAAAACACCCGGGAGCTGTTTTTT; CDR3: CASSLVYQNTRELFF
J: TRBJ2-1; size: NA; D: NA; V: TRBV5-1; DNA: TGCGCCAGCAGCTATCCCTTGACCCTGCAGGATGAGCAGTTCTTC; CDR3: CASSYPLTLQDEQFF
J: TRBJ2-1; size: NA; D: TRBD2; V: TRBV29-1; DNA: TGCAGCGTTGACGCGGCGGGAGCTCAAAATGAGCAGTTCTTC; CDR3: CSVDAAGAQNEQFF
J: TRBJ1-5; size: few; D: NA; V: TRBV3-1; DNA: TGTGCCAGCAGCCAAGGGACAGAGCCCCAGCATTTT; CDR3: CASSQGTEPQHF
J: TRBJ2-2; size: NA; D: NA; V: TRBV6-5; DNA: TGTGCCAGCAGACTGGGACATTTGAACACCGGGGAGCTGTTTTTT; CDR3: CASRLGHLNTGELFF
J: TRBJ1-2; size: NA; D: TRBD1; V: TRBV12-3/TRBV12-4; DNA: TGTGCCAGCAGTTTAGGTTTCCAGGGGGCCTATGGCTACACCTTC; CDR3: CASSLGFQGAYGYTF
J: TRBJ2-2; size: NA; D: TRBD2; V: TRBV9; DNA: TGTGCCAGCAGCGGAATAAAAGCGGGGGGCCGGGGCACCGGGGAGCTGTTTTTT; CDR3: CASSGIKAGGRGTGELFF
J: TRBJ1-4; size: NA; D: NA; V: TRBV2; DNA: TGTGCCAGCAGTGTTCTAGATAATGAAAAACTGTTTTTT; CDR3: CASSVLDNEKLFF
J: TRBJ1-5; size: NA; D: NA; V: TRBV3-1; DNA: TGTGCCAGCAGCCAATCCAAACGTCCGCCCCAGCATTTT; CDR3: CASSQSKRPPQHF
J: TRBJ2-5; size: NA; D: NA; V: TRBV4-2; DNA: TGTGCCAGCAGCCAAGATTGGGAGACCCAGTACTTC; CDR3: CASSQDWETQYF
J: TRBJ1-2; size: NA; D: NA; V: TRBV29-1; DNA: TGCAGCGTTGAAGATCCGACAGGACAATCTAACTATGGCTACACCTTC; CDR3: CSVEDPTGQSNYGYTF
J: TRBJ1-2; size: NA; D: TRBD1; V: TRBV6-2/TRBV6-3; DNA: TGTGCCAGCAGTCACGGACAGGGTATGGGGGCCTATGGCTACACCTTC; CDR3: CASSHGQGMGAYGYTF
J: TRBJ1-5; size: NA; D: NA; V: TRBV6-1; DNA: TGTGCCAGCAGTGAAGTTGGGGGGGCGAGCAATCAGCCCCAGCATTTT; CDR3: CASSEVGGASNQPQHF
J: TRBJ2-1; size: NA; D: NA; V: TRBV30; DNA: TGTGCCTGGAGTGGCCCACAGGGAGCTGAGTTCTTC; CDR3: CAWSGPQGAEFF
J: TRBJ2-7; size: NA; D: TRBD2; V: TRBV20-1; DNA: TGCAGTGCTCCACACCTAGCGGGAGCAAACGAGCAGTACTTC; CDR3: CSAPHLAGANEQYF
J: TRBJ2-5; size: once; D: TRBD1; V: TRBV20-1; DNA: TGCAGTGCTAGAGGACAGGGAGAGACCCAGTACTTC; CDR3: CSARGQGETQYF
J: TRBJ1-5; size: NA; D: TRBD1; V: TRBV5-4; DNA: TGTGCCAGCAGCTCACAGGGGGTGGACAATCAGCCCCAGCATTTT; CDR3: CASSSQGVDNQPQHF
J: TRBJ1-1; size: once; D: TRBD1; V: TRBV20-1; DNA: TGCAGTGCTAGTCCGACAGGGCGGGACACTGAAGCTTTCTTT; CDR3: CSASPTGRDTEAFF
J: TRBJ1-6; size: NA; D: NA; V: TRBV6-2/TRBV6-3; DNA: TGTGCCAGCAGTTACTCGAACAGTGTATCACCCCTCCACTTT; CDR3: CASSYSNSVSPLHF
J: TRBJ2-7; size: NA; D: TRBD2; V: TRBV27; DNA: TGTGCCAGCAGTTCCGGGACTAGCTCCGAGCAGTACTTC; CDR3: CASSSGTSSEQYF
J: TRBJ2-1; size: NA; D: NA; V: TRBV24-1; DNA: TGTGCCACCAGTGATTTGACGACAGGGAGGCAGTCCTTC; CDR3: CATSDLTTGRQSF
J: TRBJ2-1; size: once; D: TRBD2; V: TRBV5-1; DNA: TGCGCCAGCAGCTCTTTACTAGCGGGGGTTCATGAGCAGTTCTTC; CDR3: CASSSLLAGVHEQFF
J: TRBJ2-5; size: NA; D: NA; V: TRBV7-9; DNA: TGTGCCAGCAGCTCCGGGACGCATCAAGAGACCCAGTACTTC; CDR3: CASSSGTHQETQYF
J: TRBJ2-1; size: once; D: NA; V: TRBV7-9; DNA: TGTGCCAGCAGCTTAGAACTGTCGAGCTCCTACAATGAGCAGTTCTTC; CDR3: CASSLELSSSYNEQFF